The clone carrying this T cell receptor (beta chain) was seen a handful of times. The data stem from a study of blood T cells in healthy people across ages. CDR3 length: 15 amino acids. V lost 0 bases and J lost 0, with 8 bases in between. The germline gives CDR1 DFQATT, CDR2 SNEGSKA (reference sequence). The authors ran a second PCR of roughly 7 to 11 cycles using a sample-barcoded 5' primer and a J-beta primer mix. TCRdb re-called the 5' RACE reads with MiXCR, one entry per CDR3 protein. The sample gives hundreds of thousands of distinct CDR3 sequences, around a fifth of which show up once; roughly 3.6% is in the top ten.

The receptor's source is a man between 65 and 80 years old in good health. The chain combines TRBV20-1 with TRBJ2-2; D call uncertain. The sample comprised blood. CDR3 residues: CSARDLTTNTGELFF. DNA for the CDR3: TGCAGTGCTAGAGATCTGACAACGAACACCGGGGAGCTGTTTTTT.